This T cell receptor (beta chain) was obtained from a study of blood T cells in healthy people across ages. Whole-study results and caveats: Observed TCR beta diversity per million T cells went down as age went up. This fall followed a roughly linear course with age.

Details on this clonotype: Its antigen is unknown.

Sample-barcoded 5' priming and a J-beta primer mix drove a second PCR of 7 to 11 cycles. MiXCR was run by TCRdb on the 5' RACE reads, yielding one entry per CDR3 protein. The data contain roughly 800,000 distinct CDR3 sequences, 25% to 30% of them singletons. Isolation recovered at least 6.5 million PBMCs from every sample. Per germline, CDR1 SGHRS and CDR2 YFSETQ. Trimming removed 5 bases from V and 6 bases from J, with 9 bases in between. The CDR3 runs 11 residues. The sample also formed part of further work on T cells of mothers and their children. This second study notes: The shaping of TCR recombination output by thymic selection is similar in related and unrelated pairs.

This chain links TRBV5-1 with TRBJ2-7; the D is unclear. The TCR was taken from a boy aged 10-17 years in good health. Material for sequencing was blood. The CDR3 coding sequence is TGCGCCAGCAGGGAAGACGGCGAGCAGTACTTC. This encodes CASREDGEQYF.